The 16 T cell receptor beta chains reported below all come from one sample, sequenced in a study of blood T cell repertoires in COVID-19. Profiling relied on immunoSEQ multiplex PCR, and the TCRdb table lists in-frame clones only, not all of them. Among roughly 330,000 clones listed, roughly 90% were seen once. Sequenced input: peripheral blood. The receptors were sampled from a man between 18 and 29 years old who had recovered from COVID-19.

The chain recombines TRBV15 with TRBJ2-7; D unclear. V was trimmed by 0 bases and J by 4 bases, leaving 13 bases between them. The CDR3 covers 15 residues. Germline V lookup: CDR1 LNHNV, CDR2 YYDKDF (reference sequence). The CDR3 nucleotides read TGTGCCACCAGCAGAGATCTCCCCCCTCTATACGAGCAGTACTTC. Translating it yields CATSRDLPPLYEQYF. Looking up the rest from reference TRBV15 and TRBJ2-7 gives the full variable domain: DAMVIQNPRYQVTQFGKPVTLSCSQTLNHNVMYWYQQKSSQAPKLLFHYYDKDFNNEADTPDNFQSRRPNTSFCFLDIRSPGLGDTAMYLCATSRDLPPLYEQYFGPGTRLTVT.

In regard to this clone: The same CDR3 also results from other DNA sequences found in this sample. The chain employs TRBV5-4 and TRBJ1-2; no clear D. Trimming removed 0 bases from V and 2 bases from J, with 5 bases in between. The CDR3 has 13 amino acids. Germline V gene sequence: CDR1 SGHNT, CDR2 YYREEE (reference sequence). The CDR3 region is CASSLGQNYGYTF. The CDR3 nucleotides read TGTGCCAGCAGCTTGGGCCAGAACTATGGCTACACCTTC.

This sequence joins TRBV7-9 and TRBJ2-5, with D perhaps TRBD2 (6 bases). The CDR3 has 14 amino acids. The V gene's germline CDR1 is SEHNR and CDR2 FQNEAQ (reference sequence). Trimming took off 5 bases at V and 5 bases at J, with 15 bases between the two ends. CDR3 nucleotide sequence: TGTGCCAGCAGCCACCACGGTGGGGGGGAGACCCAGTACTTC. Translated: CASSHHGGGETQYF.

The rearrangement links TRBV7-3 to TRBJ2-7; 12 nucleotides line up with TRBD2. The V gene's germline CDR1 is SGHTA and CDR2 FQGTGA. The CDR3 is 14 residues long. V shed 5 bases, J shed 1 base, and the junction held 0 bases outside the gene matches. CDR3 amino acids: CASSLAGGSYEQYF. As DNA, the CDR3 is TGTGCCAGCAGCCTAGCGGGGGGGTCCTACGAGCAGTACTTC.

This chain links TRBV5-8 with TRBJ2-5; possibly TRBD1 for D (6 bases). Trimming removed 2 bases at V and 5 bases at J, with 13 bases between. From germline, CDR1 is SGHTS and CDR2 YDEGEE. The CDR3 is made up of 14 amino acids. The CDR3 protein is CASSLTQGSETQYF. In DNA form, the CDR3 reads TGTGCCAGCAGCTTAACACAGGGAAGCGAGACCCAGTACTTC.

The rearrangement uses TRBV4-1 and TRBJ2-1; 7 bases map to TRBD1. The CDR3 has 15 amino acids. Germline CDR1 and CDR2: MGHRA and YSYEKL. Unmatched junction bases numbered 11, after V lost 0 bases and J lost 12 bases. For the CDR3, the DNA is TGCGCCAGCAGCCAAGAACCCCAAGCAGGGGGTGGGCAGTTCTTC. Its protein is CASSQEPQAGGGQFF.

The chain uses TRBV4-1 and TRBJ1-5; no reliable D call. This CDR3 region has 13 residues. Germline CDR1 and CDR2: MGHRA and YSYEKL. V was cut by 2 bases and J by 7 bases, with 9 bases left in between. The CDR3: CASSQSPLQPQHF. In nucleotides, the CDR3 is TGCGCCAGCAGCCAAAGCCCCCTCCAGCCCCAGCATTTT.

J is TRBJ2-2 and V is TRBV2, with D perhaps matching TRBD1 (6 bases). V was trimmed by 5 bases and J by 4 bases, leaving 11 bases between them. From germline, CDR1 is SNHLY and CDR2 FYNNEI. CDR3 length: 14 amino acids. CDR3 sequence: CASSLQGITGELFF. CDR3 coding DNA: TGTGCCAGCAGTTTACAGGGAATCACCGGGGAGCTGTTTTTT.

The CDR3 sequence: CASSELGAGNTEAFF. CDR3 DNA sequence: TGTGCCAGCAGTGAATTGGGGGCAGGGAACACTGAAGCTTTCTTT. V gene TRBV6-1 combines with J gene TRBJ1-1, with D maybe TRBD1 (6 bases). This CDR3 contains 15 residues. Germline V gives CDR1 MNHNS, CDR2 SASEGT. Trimming left V 2 bases short and J 1 base short, with 11 bases between.

The chain links TRBV15 to TRBJ1-1; TRBD1 is a possible D gene (6 bases). Trimming removed 3 bases from V and 3 bases from J, with 14 bases in between. The length of the CDR3 is 15 residues. Germline CDR1 reads LNHNV; CDR2 reads YYDKDF (reference sequence). The CDR3 sequence: CATSRDTGFDTEAFF. The CDR3 DNA follows: TGTGCCACCAGCAGGGATACAGGGTTTGACACTGAAGCTTTCTTT. The variable domain in full, completed from reference TRBV15 and TRBJ1-1, reads DAMVIQNPRYQVTQFGKPVTLSCSQTLNHNVMYWYQQKSSQAPKLLFHYYDKDFNNEADTPDNFQSRRPNTSFCFLDIRSPGLGDTAMYLCATSRDTGFDTEAFFGQGTRLTVV.

The chain carries TRBV5-4 and TRBJ1-6, with 10 bases lining up with TRBD1. V gave up 5 bases and J gave up 9 bases; unmatched junction bases: 11. The CDR3 totals 16 residues. Germline values: CDR1 SGHNT, CDR2 YYREEE (reference sequence). CDR3 protein: CASSDMDRGIGSPLHF. The CDR3 DNA is TGTGCCAGCAGTGACATGGACAGGGGGATCGGTTCACCCCTCCACTTT.

The CDR3 sequence is CASRQGGGAADTF. For the CDR3, the DNA is TGTGCCAGCAGGCAGGGAGGGGGGGCCGCGGACACCTTC. The genes are TRBV6-5 and TRBJ1-2; possibly TRBD1 for D (6 bases). Trimming removed 6 bases from V and 12 bases from J, with 20 bases in between. CDR3 length: 13 residues. From germline, CDR1 is MNHEY and CDR2 SVGAGI.

V and J are TRBV7-9 and TRBJ1-4; TRBD1 is a possible D gene (5 bases). CDR1 SEHNR and CDR2 FQNEAQ come from the germline V gene (reference sequence). The CDR3 has 15 residues. Trimming stripped 1 base from V and 6 bases from J, with 12 bases between. The CDR3 nucleotides are TGTGCCAGCAGCTTAGTTGGGGGGATACATGAAAAACTGTTTTTT. Amino acid sequence: CASSLVGGIHEKLFF.

On this clone itself: The sample holds other DNA sequences that translate to the same CDR3. The chain carries TRBV18 and TRBJ1-5; TRBD1 agrees at 8 bases. With V trimmed by 3 bases and J by 4 bases, 5 bases remained unmatched. Germline lookup yields CDR1 KGHSH and CDR2 LQKENI. This CDR3 comprises 15 residues. CDR3 region: CASSPGTGGNQPQHF. The CDR3 DNA is TGTGCCAGCTCACCTGGGACAGGCGGAAATCAGCCCCAGCATTTT.

The gene calls are TRBV6-5 and TRBJ2-5, with D possibly TRBD2 on 6 matching bases. V gave up 2 bases and J gave up 1 base, with 8 bases separating them. This CDR3 has 14 residues. Per the germline V gene, CDR1 is MNHEY and CDR2 is SVGAGI. This CDR3 is CASSYLGSQETQYF. DNA for the CDR3: TGTGCCAGCAGTTACCTCGGGAGCCAAGAGACCCAGTACTTC.

The chain is built from TRBV10-3 and TRBJ2-7; TRBD1 might be the D (6 bases). The CDR3 is 12 amino acids. CDR1 and CDR2 (germline): ENHRY, SYGVKD. With 6 bases removed from V and 6 bases from J, the gap between germline ends came to 12 bases. The CDR3, as DNA: TGTGCCATCAGCCCCCTGGGGGCCGAGCAGTACTTC. It is translated as CAISPLGAEQYF.